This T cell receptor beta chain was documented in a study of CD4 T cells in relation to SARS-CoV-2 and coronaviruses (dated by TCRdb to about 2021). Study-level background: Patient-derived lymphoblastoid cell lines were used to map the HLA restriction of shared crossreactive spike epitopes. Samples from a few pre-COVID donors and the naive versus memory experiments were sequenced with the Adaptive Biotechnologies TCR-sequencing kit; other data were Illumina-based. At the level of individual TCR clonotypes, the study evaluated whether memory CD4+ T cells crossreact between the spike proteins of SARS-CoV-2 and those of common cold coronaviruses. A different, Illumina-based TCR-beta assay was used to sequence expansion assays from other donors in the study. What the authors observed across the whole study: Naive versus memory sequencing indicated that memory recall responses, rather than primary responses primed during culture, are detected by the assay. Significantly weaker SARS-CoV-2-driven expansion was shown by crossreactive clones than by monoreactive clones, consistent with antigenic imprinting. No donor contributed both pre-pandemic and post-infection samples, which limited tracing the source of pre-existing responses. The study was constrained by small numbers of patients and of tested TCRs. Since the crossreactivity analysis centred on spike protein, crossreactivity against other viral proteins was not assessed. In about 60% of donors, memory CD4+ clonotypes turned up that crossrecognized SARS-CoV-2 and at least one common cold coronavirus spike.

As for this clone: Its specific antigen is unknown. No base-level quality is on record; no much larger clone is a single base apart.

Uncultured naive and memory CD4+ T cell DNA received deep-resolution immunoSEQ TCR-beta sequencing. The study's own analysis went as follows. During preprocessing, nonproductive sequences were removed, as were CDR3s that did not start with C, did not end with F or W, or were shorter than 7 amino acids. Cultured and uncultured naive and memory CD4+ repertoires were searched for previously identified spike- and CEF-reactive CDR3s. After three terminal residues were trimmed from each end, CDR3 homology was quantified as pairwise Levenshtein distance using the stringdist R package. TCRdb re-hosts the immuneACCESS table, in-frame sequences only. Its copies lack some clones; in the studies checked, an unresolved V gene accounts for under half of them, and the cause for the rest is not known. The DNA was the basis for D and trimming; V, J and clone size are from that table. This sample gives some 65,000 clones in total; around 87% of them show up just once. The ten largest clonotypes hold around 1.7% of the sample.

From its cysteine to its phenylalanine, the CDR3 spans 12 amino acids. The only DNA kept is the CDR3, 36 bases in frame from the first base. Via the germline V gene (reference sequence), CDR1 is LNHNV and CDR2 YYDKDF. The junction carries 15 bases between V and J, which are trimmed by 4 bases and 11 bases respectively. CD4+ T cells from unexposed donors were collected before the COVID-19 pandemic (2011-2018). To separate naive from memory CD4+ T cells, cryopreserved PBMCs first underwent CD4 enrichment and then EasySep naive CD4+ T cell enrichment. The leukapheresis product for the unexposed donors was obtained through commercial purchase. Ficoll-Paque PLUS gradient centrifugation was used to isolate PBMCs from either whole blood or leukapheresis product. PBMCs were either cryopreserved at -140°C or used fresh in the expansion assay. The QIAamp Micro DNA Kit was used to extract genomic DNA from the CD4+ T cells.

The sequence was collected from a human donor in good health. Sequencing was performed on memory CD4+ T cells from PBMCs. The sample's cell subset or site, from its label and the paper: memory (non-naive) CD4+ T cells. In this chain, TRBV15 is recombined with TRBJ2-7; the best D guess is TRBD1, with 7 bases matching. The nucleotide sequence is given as TGTGCCACCAGCACCCAGGGGGGCAGAGAGTACTTC. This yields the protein CATSTQGGREYF.